The subject of this entry is one TCR beta chain. Its specificity is not known. The sample originates from a study of early T cells in non-severe SARS-CoV-2 infection. The study, taken as a whole, reports: Anti-spike CD8 specificities were favored by VDJdb matching, whose results missed private and CD4 specificities.

The germline gives CDR1 SGHAT, CDR2 FQNNGV. The V and J ends lost 4 bases and 11 bases, in that order; junction bases with no gene match: 10. The CDR3 is 14 residues long. cDNA molecules, individually, were tagged with unique molecular identifiers. TCRdb re-analysed the 5' RACE reads in MiXCR, keeping a single row per CDR3 protein. The sample shows some 80,000 distinct CDR3 sequences, about 10% of them seen only once. This chain links TRBV11-2 with TRBJ2-1; 8 bases line up with TRBD2. Sample: whole blood, taken at baseline. This sequence was found in an adult who was a healthcare worker with PCR-confirmed SARS-CoV-2 infection or an uninfected control (not recorded which). CDR3: CASSSTGSGSKQFF. The CDR3 coding sequence is TGTGCCAGCAGCTCCACGGGGAGCGGGAGTAAGCAGTTCTTC.